Listed below are T cell receptor beta chains from one sample, sequenced in a study of control samples from healthy donors and cancer patients. Some clones are missing from TCRdb's copy, which holds only in-frame ones; the method was immunoSEQ multiplex PCR. In the table there are roughly 88,000 clones, 91% of which are singletons. The sample consisted of blood. These receptors came from a woman aged 25 to 39 in good health. CDR3s include the opening cysteine and the closing phenylalanine or tryptophan. D genes are given only for firm matches. Some rows mark clone size as missing; the rest say once, few, many or name a class of expanded clone.

j_call: TRBJ1-4
cdr3_length: 13
clone_size: NA
v_call: TRBV30
d_call: NA
cdr3_aa: CAWSLGLAEKLFF
cdr3_nt: TGTGCCTGGAGTCTTGGATTGGCTGAAAAACTGTTTTTT

j_call: TRBJ1-6
cdr3_length: 15
clone_size: NA
v_call: TRBV6-1
d_call: NA
cdr3_aa: CASSEAGPINSPLHF
cdr3_nt: TGTGCCAGCAGTGAGGCAGGCCCAATAAATTCACCCCTCCACTTT

j_call: TRBJ1-1
cdr3_length: 14
clone_size: once
v_call: TRBV14
d_call: TRBD1
cdr3_aa: CASSHTGGSGEAFF
cdr3_nt: TGTGCCAGCAGCCATACAGGGGGCTCAGGCGAAGCTTTCTTT

j_call: TRBJ1-2
cdr3_length: 14
clone_size: NA
v_call: TRBV30
d_call: TRBD1
cdr3_aa: CAWSLTGVGGGYTF
cdr3_nt: TGTGCCTGGAGTTTGACAGGGGTGGGGGGGGGCTACACCTTC

j_call: TRBJ2-5
cdr3_length: 13
clone_size: few
v_call: TRBV29-1
d_call: NA
cdr3_aa: CSVSWTVQETQYF
cdr3_nt: TGCAGCGTTTCTTGGACCGTTCAAGAGACCCAGTACTTC

j_call: TRBJ2-1
cdr3_length: 13
clone_size: NA
v_call: TRBV29-1
d_call: NA
cdr3_aa: CSVDGLRHNEQFF
cdr3_nt: TGCAGCGTTGATGGCCTTAGGCACAATGAGCAGTTCTTC

j_call: TRBJ1-4
cdr3_length: 14
clone_size: NA
v_call: TRBV3-1/TRBV3-2
d_call: NA
cdr3_aa: CASSGLGGAEKLFF
cdr3_nt: TGTGCCAGCAGCGGTCTGGGAGGGGCAGAAAAACTGTTTTTT

j_call: TRBJ1-6
cdr3_length: 16
clone_size: NA
v_call: TRBV6-4
d_call: TRBD1
cdr3_aa: CASSDSSGTGYSPLHF
cdr3_nt: TGTGCCAGCAGTGACTCGTCGGGGACAGGGTATTCACCCCTCCACTTT

j_call: TRBJ1-5
cdr3_length: 17
clone_size: once
v_call: TRBV2
d_call: NA
cdr3_aa: CASTLGRAGRSGQPQHF
cdr3_nt: TGTGCCAGCACCCTAGGAAGGGCGGGCAGGAGTGGTCAGCCCCAGCATTTT

j_call: TRBJ2-4
cdr3_length: 17
clone_size: NA
v_call: TRBV7-2
d_call: NA
cdr3_aa: CASSLGGRALGGNIQYF
cdr3_nt: TGTGCCAGCAGCTTAGGGGGCCGGGCCCTGGGGGGAAACATTCAGTACTTC

j_call: TRBJ2-7
cdr3_length: 20
clone_size: NA
v_call: TRBV5-1
d_call: TRBD2
cdr3_aa: CASSSRRGMETSGRSHEQYF
cdr3_nt: TGCGCCAGCAGCTCGAGGAGGGGCATGGAGACTAGCGGGAGATCCCACGAGCAGTACTTC

j_call: TRBJ2-2
cdr3_length: 14
clone_size: NA
v_call: TRBV19
d_call: NA
cdr3_aa: CASNWGDNTGELFF
cdr3_nt: TGTGCCAGTAATTGGGGGGATAACACCGGGGAGCTGTTTTTT

j_call: TRBJ1-1
cdr3_length: 13
clone_size: NA
v_call: TRBV12-3/TRBV12-4
d_call: NA
cdr3_aa: CASRPTGNTEAFF
cdr3_nt: TGTGCCAGCAGGCCAACTGGGAACACTGAAGCTTTCTTT

j_call: TRBJ1-1
cdr3_length: 13
clone_size: NA
v_call: TRBV5-1
d_call: TRBD1
cdr3_aa: CASTGGRDTEAFF
cdr3_nt: TGCGCCAGCACAGGGGGCCGGGACACTGAAGCTTTCTTT

j_call: TRBJ1-4
cdr3_length: 15
clone_size: NA
v_call: TRBV4-2
d_call: NA
cdr3_aa: CASSQALDLGEKLFF
cdr3_nt: TGTGCCAGCAGCCAAGCCCTGGACTTAGGAGAAAAACTGTTTTTT

j_call: TRBJ2-3
cdr3_length: 11
clone_size: NA
v_call: TRBV20-1
d_call: NA
cdr3_aa: CSANRMNTQYF
cdr3_nt: TGCAGTGCGAATCGGATGAATACGCAGTATTTT

j_call: TRBJ2-1
cdr3_length: 10
clone_size: NA
v_call: TRBV7-7
d_call: NA
cdr3_aa: CAPMRDEQFF
cdr3_nt: TGTGCCCCCATGCGGGATGAGCAGTTCTTC

j_call: TRBJ1-5
cdr3_length: 15
clone_size: NA
v_call: TRBV6-1
d_call: NA
cdr3_aa: CASSEVGGNNQPQHF
cdr3_nt: TGTGCCAGCAGTGAAGTGGGGGGGAACAATCAGCCCCAGCATTTT

j_call: TRBJ1-5
cdr3_length: 15
clone_size: NA
v_call: TRBV5-1
d_call: TRBD1
cdr3_aa: CASSPGTGGQMPQHF
cdr3_nt: TGCGCCAGCAGCCCGGGCACAGGGGGTCAGATGCCCCAGCATTTT

j_call: TRBJ2-1
cdr3_length: 14
clone_size: NA
v_call: TRBV6-5
d_call: NA
cdr3_aa: CATNSLLNYNEQFF
cdr3_nt: TGTGCCACCAACTCCCTCTTAAACTACAATGAGCAGTTCTTC